The rows below give T cell receptor beta chains drawn from one sample of a study of cytomegalovirus exposure and HLA in healthy donors. Sequencing was performed with immunoSEQ multiplex PCR; in TCRdb, only in-frame clones are kept and a portion is missing. In the table there are 200,000 to 250,000 clones, approximately 70% of which are singletons. Sample: PBMCs. The receptors originated from a man in his forties in good health and CMV-seropositive. CDR3s include the opening cysteine and the closing phenylalanine or tryptophan. A D gene is named only where the DNA matches it firmly. Some rows have no size entry. The others give once, few or many, or a class for an expanded clone.

TRBJ1-5 | - | - | TRBV4-2 | TGTGCCAGCAGCCAAGAGGCCAATAGCAATCAGCCCCAGCATTTT | CASSQEANSNQPQHF
TRBJ1-4 | TRBD1 | - | TRBV5-1 | TGCGCCAGCAGCGCCGACAGGGGTAATGAAAAACTGTTTTTT | CASSADRGNEKLFF
TRBJ2-5 | TRBD1 | - | TRBV7-7 | TGTGCCAGCAGCCCGGGGACAGGGGGACAGACCCAGTACTTC | CASSPGTGGQTQYF
TRBJ2-7 | TRBD1 | - | TRBV7-2 | TGTGCCAGCAGCTTGGACAGGGTCTACGAGCAGTACTTC | CASSLDRVYEQYF
TRBJ2-3 | TRBD1 | - | TRBV6-5 | TGTGCCAGCAGTTACGCGGGGACAGGGGGCGCAGATACGCAGTATTTT | CASSYAGTGGADTQYF
TRBJ1-5 | - | once | TRBV30 | TGTGCCTGGAACTCGGGGTTTCAGCCCCAGCATTTT | CAWNSGFQPQHF
TRBJ1-2 | TRBD1 | - | TRBV10-1 | TGCGCCAGCGTTATTACCCCAGGGGGCGATGGCTACACCTTC | CASVITPGGDGYTF
TRBJ1-2 | - | once | TRBV19 | TGTGCCAGTAGTAAGCGTCTCTATGGCTACACCTTC | CASSKRLYGYTF
TRBJ2-5 | - | - | TRBV5-1 | TGCGCCAGCAGCCCGGGACTGGGGTTCGGGGAGACCCAGTACTTC | CASSPGLGFGETQYF
TRBJ1-5 | TRBD1 | - | TRBV2 | TGTGCCAGCAGGGGGACAGGGAATAATCAGCCCCAGCATTTT | CASRGTGNNQPQHF
TRBJ1-2 | - | - | TRBV5-6 | TGTGCCAGCAGCGTAAGACAGGCCACCTATGGCTACACCTTC | CASSVRQATYGYTF
TRBJ2-1 | TRBD2 | once | TRBV5-1 | TGCGCCAGCAGCTTGGATCGAGCGGGGGGGTGGAATGAGCAGTTCTTC | CASSLDRAGGWNEQFF
TRBJ2-2 | TRBD1 | - | TRBV5-1 | TGCGCCAGCAGCTTCACACGGGACAGTAGCGCCGGGGAGCTGTTTTTT | CASSFTRDSSAGELFF
TRBJ1-4 | TRBD1 | - | TRBV7-9 | TGTGCCAGCAGCCTGGGGACAGGGGATGAAAAACTGTTTTTT | CASSLGTGDEKLFF
TRBJ2-1 | TRBD1 | few | TRBV28 | TGTGCCAGCAGTCAGGTGACAGGGCTCTACAATGAGCAGTTCTTC | CASSQVTGLYNEQFF
TRBJ2-3 | TRBD2 | - | TRBV7-6 | TGTGCCAGCAACCTAGGGAGGGGTACAGATACGCAGTATTTT | CASNLGRGTDTQYF
TRBJ1-2 | - | - | TRBV10-3 | TGTGCCATCAGTGAGCCTGGGCTTTCTAACTATGGCTACACCTTC | CAISEPGLSNYGYTF
TRBJ2-1 | TRBD1 | once | TRBV6-5 | TGTGCCAGCAGTTCCTCGACAGGGATCGATGAGCAGTTCTTC | CASSSSTGIDEQFF
TRBJ2-3 | TRBD2 | - | TRBV15 | TGTGCCACCAGCAGTGCCACTAGCGGGGGCTCAGATACGCAGTATTTT | CATSSATSGGSDTQYF
TRBJ1-6 | TRBD1 | - | TRBV6-1 | TGTGCCAGCATCCGAGACAGGGGAAGAGTTTCACCCCTCCACTTT | CASIRDRGRVSPLHF
TRBJ2-7 | TRBD1 | - | TRBV6-6 | TGTGCCAGCACCCCCGGACAGGGCCGGGAGCAGTACTTC | CASTPGQGREQYF
TRBJ2-1 | TRBD2 | once | TRBV4-1 | TGCGCCAGCAGCCTCCTGGGACTAGCGGAGATCAATGAGCAGTTCTTC | CASSLLGLAEINEQFF
TRBJ1-1 | - | - | TRBV7-3 | TGTGCCAGCAGCTTAGCCTCCACAGGGACCGAAGCTTTCTTT | CASSLASTGTEAFF
TRBJ1-5 | TRBD1 | - | TRBV27 | TGTGCCAGCAGTTCACACCTAATTGTGGGACAGGCCAATCAGCCCCAGCATTTT | CASSSHLIVGQANQPQHF
TRBJ1-1 | TRBD1 | - | TRBV7-2 | TGTGCCAGCAGCTGGGACAGGGGCTGGACTGAAGCTTTCTTT | CASSWDRGWTEAFF
TRBJ2-1 | - | once | TRBV25-1 | TGTGCCAGCAGTGACCCGTTTAACGGGGGGCCCTACAATGAGCAGTTCTTC | CASSDPFNGGPYNEQFF
TRBJ1-5 | - | - | TRBV7-2 | TGTGCCAGCAGCTTCGGACTCAATCAGCCCCAGCATTTT | CASSFGLNQPQHF
TRBJ2-1 | - | - | TRBV6-1 | TGTGCCAGCACTAGAGGGTACAATGAGCAGTTCTTC | CASTRGYNEQFF
TRBJ2-7 | - | few | TRBV27 | TGTGCCAGCAGTTTACGGCAGGGCTACGAGCAGTACTTC | CASSLRQGYEQYF
TRBJ1-1 | - | - | TRBV11-2 | TGTGCCAGCAGCTTAGTGAGGGGGACCACTGAAGCTTTCTTT | CASSLVRGTTEAFF
TRBJ1-2 | - | few | TRBV27 | TGTGCCAGCAGCCGGACAGTTTTGGGCTACACCTTC | CASSRTVLGYTF
TRBJ2-5 | - | few | TRBV5-1 | TGCGCCAGCAGCTTGGGGCAGGGACAAGAGACCCAGTACTTC | CASSLGQGQETQYF
TRBJ2-7 | - | - | TRBV5-8 | TGTGCCAGCAGCTTACCTTTACACCAAGCCTACGAGCAGTACTTC | CASSLPLHQAYEQYF
TRBJ1-2 | TRBD1 | - | TRBV2 | TGTGCCAGCAGCGTGAAAGGACAGGGGAGGACCTATGGCTACACCTTC | CASSVKGQGRTYGYTF
TRBJ2-5 | TRBD1 | - | TRBV19 | TGTGCCAGTAGTCTCGACAGGGAAGAGACCCAGTACTTC | CASSLDREETQYF
TRBJ2-4 | TRBD2 | - | TRBV5-4 | TGTGCCAGCAGCTCCGGGGGGGTCCAAAACATTCAGTACTTC | CASSSGGVQNIQYF
TRBJ2-5 | - | - | TRBV28 | TGTGCCAGCAGTTTATATTCGGGGGAGACCCAGTACTTC | CASSLYSGETQYF
TRBJ1-1 | - | - | TRBV5-4 | TGTGCCAGCAGCTTGGCGGGGAGGCGGTCCACTGAAGCTTTCTTT | CASSLAGRRSTEAFF
TRBJ1-5 | - | - | TRBV6-5 | TGTGCCAGCAGCCAGGGTGGCGGGACCCAGCATTTT | CASSQGGGTQHF
TRBJ1-2 | - | - | TRBV6-1 | TGTGCCAACGACCCAGAGGTAAATGGCTACACCTTC | CANDPEVNGYTF
TRBJ1-4 | - | - | TRBV2 | TGTGCCAGCAATTTCAGGGCCTCGGGTAGAAAACTGTTTTTT | CASNFRASGRKLFF
TRBJ2-7 | TRBD1 | - | TRBV11-2 | TGTGCCAGCAGCCCTCCGGGACAGGGAGATAAGGAGCAGTACTTC | CASSPPGQGDKEQYF
TRBJ2-7 | TRBD1 | few | TRBV11-1 | TGTGCCAGCAGCATGGGACAGGGGGCTCGCGAGCAGTACTTC | CASSMGQGAREQYF
TRBJ1-5 | TRBD1 | - | TRBV27 | TGTGCCAGCAGTCAAGACAGGGGGAATCAGCCCCAGCATTTT | CASSQDRGNQPQHF
TRBJ2-3 | - | - | TRBV28 | TGTGCCAGCAGCCCGGGACTCGTAGGGACAGATACGCAGTATTTT | CASSPGLVGTDTQYF
TRBJ1-2 | TRBD1 | - | TRBV19 | TGTGCCAGTAGTATAGGACAGGGTCGTGGCTACACCTTC | CASSIGQGRGYTF
TRBJ2-7 | - | - | TRBV11-2 | TGTGCCAGCAGCCTCCAGGAAAGCTACGAGCAGTACTTC | CASSLQESYEQYF
TRBJ2-7 | TRBD1 | - | TRBV13 | TGTGCCAGCAGCTTACGAGGACAGGGGACCTACGAGCAGTACTTC | CASSLRGQGTYEQYF
TRBJ2-2 | TRBD1 | - | TRBV6-1 | TGTGCCAGCAGCCTGGGACAGGGGAACACCGGGGAGCTGTTTTTT | CASSLGQGNTGELFF
TRBJ2-1 | TRBD2 | - | TRBV4-3 | TGCGCCAGCAGCCATGGTAGCGGGGGTAGTAATGAGCAGTTCTTC | CASSHGSGGSNEQFF
TRBJ2-7 | - | - | TRBV5-1 | TGCGCCAGCCGGGTCGTCGGGTCCTACGAGCAGTACTTC | CASRVVGSYEQYF
TRBJ1-5 | TRBD1 | - | TRBV19 | TGTGCCAGTACCGAACCCGGGACAGGCGACAATCAGCCCCAGCATTTT | CASTEPGTGDNQPQHF
TRBJ2-3 | TRBD2 | once | TRBV29-1 | TGCAGCTGCGAAGCGGGGAGCACAGATACGCAGTATTTT | CSCEAGSTDTQYF
TRBJ1-5 | - | - | TRBV4-1 | TGCGCCAGCAGCCACCTCAGGGGCAGTAATCAGCCCCAGCATTTT | CASSHLRGSNQPQHF